The next 17 T cell receptor beta chains were all read from a single sample in a study of shared clonotypes between healthy human individuals. TCRdb's table, derived via immunoSEQ multiplex PCR, lists solely in-frame clones and lacks some. The table has about 2.4 million clones, under 95% seen once. The sample comprised naive CD4+ T cells from PBMCs. Described subset: CD45RA+ positively selected. All receptors come from a man younger than 35 in good health. Some clones in this sample may be carry-over from other donors' samples.

The V and J genes are TRBV4-1 and TRBJ2-3; 7 nucleotides line up with TRBD2. The CDR3 is 17 amino acids. Trimming removed 0 bases from V and 3 bases from J; junction bases left unmatched: 9. The V gene's germline CDR1 is MGHRA and CDR2 YSYEKL. The CDR3 protein is CASSQEKVPAGTDTQYF. CDR3 DNA sequence: TGCGCCAGCAGCCAAGAAAAGGTCCCAGCGGGGACAGATACGCAGTATTTT.

This rearrangement joins TRBV19 to TRBJ1-5; the D gene is possibly TRBD1 (5 bases). Germline CDR1 LNHDA, CDR2 SQIVND (reference sequence). The CDR3 contains 12 residues. Trimming shortened V by 6 bases and J by 6 bases, and 9 bases separated the two germline ends. Here the CDR3 reads CASSKRGQPQHF. The CDR3, as DNA: TGTGCCAGTAGCAAAAGGGGTCAGCCCCAGCATTTT.

The chain carries TRBV5-4 and TRBJ1-1, with TRBD1 matching over 8 bases. This CDR3 spans 16 amino acids. Germline CDR1 and CDR2: SGHNT and YYREEE (reference sequence). V lost 4 bases to trimming and J lost 6 bases; unmatched junction nucleotides: 14. The CDR3 DNA sequence: TGTGCCAGCAGCAAACCGACAGGGGAGGATGGGGCTGAAGCTTTCTTT. As protein: CASSKPTGEDGAEAFF.

The genes are TRBV6-1 and TRBJ2-7, with 9 bases lining up with TRBD1. In germline, CDR1 is MNHNS, CDR2 SASEGT. Losses at the gene ends were 7 bases for V and 7 bases for J; bases not matched to a gene: 11. The CDR3 loop spans 14 amino acids. The CDR3 sequence: CASKTGTGIREQYF. CDR3 nucleotide sequence: TGTGCCAGCAAGACCGGGACAGGGATTCGAGAGCAGTACTTC.

The V gene is TRBV25-1, the J gene TRBJ2-7; a possible D gene is TRBD2 (5 bases). Per the germline V gene, CDR1 is MGHDK and CDR2 is SYGVNS. The CDR3 covers 14 residues. The V end lost 3 bases, the J end lost 3 bases, and 12 bases lay between the germline ends. CDR3 sequence: CASSDLGILYEQYF. CDR3 bases: TGTGCCAGCAGTGACCTCGGGATTCTCTACGAGCAGTACTTC.

This chain links TRBV13 with TRBJ2-3, with 7 bases aligning to TRBD2. Losses at the gene ends were 3 bases for V and 4 bases for J; bases not matched to a gene: 4. The CDR3 contains 14 residues. In germline, CDR1 is PRHDT, CDR2 FYEKMQ (reference sequence). CDR3 region: CASSLGGSADTQYF. The CDR3 bases are TGTGCCAGCAGCTTGGGGGGGAGTGCAGATACGCAGTATTTT. The full variable domain, with the rest looked up from reference TRBV13 and TRBJ2-3, is AAGVIQSPRHLIKEKRETATLKCYPIPRHDTVYWYQQGPGQDPQFLISFYEKMQSDKGSIPDRFSAQQFSDYHSELNMSSLELGDSALYFCASSLGGSADTQYFGPGTRLTVL.

V gene TRBV10-3 combines with J gene TRBJ2-7; 9 positions agree with TRBD1. V lost 6 bases and J lost 3; bases outside the gene matches: 6. The CDR3 is 14 amino acids. Germline loops: CDR1 ENHRY, CDR2 SYGVKD. Here the CDR3 reads CAISLGGQGYEQYF. The DNA of the CDR3 is TGTGCCATCAGCCTAGGGGGACAGGGCTACGAGCAGTACTTC.

V gene TRBV5-6 combines with J gene TRBJ2-5; 8 nucleotides align to TRBD1. The CDR3 totals 15 residues. The V and J ends lost 3 bases and 2 bases, in that order; junction bases with no gene match: 6. Germline V gene data show CDR1 as SGHDT and CDR2 as YYEEEE. DNA for the CDR3: TGTGCCAGCAGCTCTTCAGGGGGCAGTCAAGAGACCCAGTACTTC. As protein: CASSSSGGSQETQYF.

V usage is TRBV11-3 and J usage is TRBJ2-5, with TRBD2 identical over 12 bases. Trimming took 2 bases from V and 4 from J; bases not matched to a gene: 11. The germline CDR1 and CDR2 sequences are SGHNT and YENEEA. The CDR3 has 18 residues. The CDR3 region is CASSLRTSGMKGRETQYF. In DNA, the CDR3 is TGTGCCAGCAGCTTAAGGACTAGCGGGATGAAGGGGCGAGAGACCCAGTACTTC.

The chain recombines TRBV28 with TRBJ2-4; 10 bases are a match to TRBD2. Germline assignment: CDR1 MDHEN and CDR2 SYDVKM. V lost 6 bases to trimming and J lost 8 bases; unmatched junction nucleotides: 7. The CDR3 contains 14 residues. The CDR3 DNA is TGTGCCAGCAGCCCCAGCGGGAGGGGGTACATTCAGTACTTC. Its translation: CASSPSGRGYIQYF.

This sequence joins TRBV18 and TRBJ2-3; 10 nucleotides agree with TRBD2. From germline, CDR1 is KGHSH and CDR2 LQKENI. V lost 4 bases to trimming and J lost 3 bases; unmatched junction nucleotides: 7. The CDR3 spans 16 residues. Written as DNA, the CDR3 is TGTGCCAGCTCACTCTCTAGCGGGAGTGGGACAGATACGCAGTATTTT. It is translated as CASSLSSGSGTDTQYF.

V and J are TRBV28 and TRBJ1-2; TRBD1 matches 8 bases. Trimming took 4 bases from V and 12 from J; bases not matched to a gene: 13. The CDR3 totals 14 residues. Germline loops: CDR1 MDHEN, CDR2 SYDVKM. The CDR3 bases are TGTGCCAGCAGTTCCCAGACCCCAGGGGGCGCCAACACCTTC. As protein: CASSSQTPGGANTF.

Concerning this clone: Other nucleotide sequences in the sample specify the same CDR3. This chain links TRBV13 with TRBJ2-3, with 7 positions matching TRBD1. V gave up 1 base and J gave up 3 bases; unmatched junction bases: 1. CDR1 is PRHDT and CDR2 is FYEKMQ in the germline V gene (reference sequence). This CDR3 has 14 amino acids. The CDR3 sequence: CASSLARGTDTQYF. Here the CDR3 DNA reads TGTGCCAGCAGCTTAGCCAGGGGGACAGATACGCAGTATTTT.

The V gene is TRBV20-1, the J gene TRBJ1-1; D is possibly TRBD1 (5 bases). The CDR3 has 11 amino acids. Germline CDR1 reads DFQATT; CDR2 reads SNEGSKA (reference sequence). In DNA, the CDR3 is TGCAGCGGGTTCCGGGACTCTGAAGCTTTCTTT. Encoded protein: CSGFRDSEAFF.

The V call is TRBV30, the J call TRBJ1-2, with D maybe TRBD1 (6 bases). CDR3 length: 16 amino acids. Germline V lookup: CDR1 GTSNPN, CDR2 SVGIG (reference sequence). V was shortened by 4 bases and J by 5 bases, with 23 bases between the two germline ends. CDR3 sequence: CAWTSTYRAGRYGYTF. As DNA, the CDR3 is TGTGCCTGGACCTCCACCTACAGGGCGGGAAGGTATGGCTACACCTTC.

The chain is built from TRBV19 and TRBJ1-2; TRBD1 matches at 8 bases. V dropped 6 bases and J dropped 5; count of bases not matched to a gene: 5. The germline gives CDR1 LNHDA, CDR2 SQIVND (reference sequence). The CDR3 is made up of 13 amino acids. As DNA, the CDR3 is TGTGCCAGTAGCGATAACAGGGGGTATGGCTACACCTTC. Translated, it gives CASSDNRGYGYTF.

This rearrangement joins TRBV4-2 to TRBJ2-7, with 9 bases matching TRBD1. The CDR3 length is 16 residues. J gave up 0 bases and V 3 bases, and 6 bases lay outside the gene matches. CDR1 and CDR2 (germline): LGHNA, YNFKEQ. The CDR3 bases are TGTGCCAGCAGCCATCCGACAGGGGGGTCCTCCTACGAGCAGTACTTC. Translated: CASSHPTGGSSYEQYF.